These 16 T cell receptor beta chains originate from one sample sequenced in a study of T cells in Graves' hyperthyroidism and ophthalmopathy. Using RNA transcripts as the source, TCR beta CDR3 regions were amplified. A set of HTBI primers served as the primers for a first-round RT-PCR of the TCR CDR3. MiXCR, run by TCRdb on the multiplex PCR reads, gives a single entry per CDR3 protein. The sample includes 300,000 to 450,000 distinct CDR3 sequences, 25% of them seen just once. Sequenced input: blood. The receptors were gathered from a man aged 45 to 65 with Graves' hyperthyroidism.

V and J are TRBV4-2 and TRBJ2-1; 15 bases align to TRBD2. V lost 4 bases, J lost 4 bases, and 2 bases stayed unmatched. CDR1 LGHNA and CDR2 YNFKEQ come from the germline V gene. The CDR3 has 16 residues. CDR3 region: CASSLGLAGGYNEQFF. The CDR3 coding sequence is TGTGCCAGCAGCCTGGGACTAGCGGGAGGATACAATGAGCAGTTCTTC.

V and J are TRBV15 and TRBJ2-3; D might be TRBD1 or TRBD2, each matching 5 bases. This CDR3 contains 16 residues. The V end was cut by 4 bases, the J end by 4 bases, with 18 bases between. CDR1 LNHNV and CDR2 YYDKDF come from the germline V gene (reference sequence). CDR3 sequence: CATSNAGTRSADTQYF. CDR3 nucleotide sequence: TGTGCCACCAGCAACGCCGGGACCCGGAGCGCAGATACGCAGTATTTT.

The table lists this clonotype with a few counts. The chain recombines TRBV7-3 with TRBJ2-1, with 9 nucleotides matching TRBD2. CDR3 length equals 15 residues. V shed 0 bases and J 4 bases; nucleotides not matched to a gene: 1. The germline V gene encodes CDR1 SGHTA and CDR2 FQGTGA. The CDR3 sequence is CASSLTAGGYNEQFF. The CDR3 region has the DNA TGTGCCAGCAGCTTAACGGCGGGAGGGTACAATGAGCAGTTCTTC.

This clonotype occurred a few times. The CDR3 region has the DNA TGTGCCAGCAGCGTTAGCGGATTGACCTACGAGCAGTACTTC. Protein product: CASSVSGLTYEQYF. The V gene is TRBV11-2, the J gene TRBJ2-7; tentative D call: TRBD2 (6 bases). The CDR3 has 14 amino acids. Germline V CDR1 and CDR2: SGHAT, FQNNGV. V shed 5 bases and J shed 2 bases, with 13 bases lying between them.

The CDR3 loop is CASSDQDRVGTDTQYF. The CDR3, as DNA: TGTGCCAGCAGTGACCAAGATAGGGTCGGCACAGATACGCAGTATTTT. The chain is built from TRBV6-1 and TRBJ2-3; D gene ambiguous. The CDR3 totals 16 residues. With 3 bases removed from V and 1 base from J, the gap between germline ends came to 14 bases. Germline CDR1 MNHNS, CDR2 SASEGT.

The chain carries TRBV19 and TRBJ2-5; TRBD2 is a possible D gene (6 bases). Germline loops: CDR1 LNHDA, CDR2 SQIVND (reference sequence). Trimming left V 3 bases short and J 4 bases short, with 9 bases between. CDR3 length: 13 residues. The CDR3 bases are TGTGCCAGTAGTATTGGAGGGGTAGAGACCCAGTACTTC. Translated: CASSIGGVETQYF.

The J gene is TRBJ2-2, the V gene TRBV5-1; D remains unclear. CDR3 size: 15 residues. Trimming removed 4 bases from V and 5 bases from J, with 15 bases in between. Germline V gives CDR1 SGHRS, CDR2 YFSETQ. CDR3 region: CASSGSNGQTGELFF. In nucleotides, the CDR3 is TGCGCCAGCAGCGGATCCAACGGGCAAACCGGGGAGCTGTTTTTT.

V usage is TRBV25-1 and J usage is TRBJ2-7; D perhaps matches TRBD1 (6 bases). V shed 3 bases and J shed 6 bases, with 15 bases lying between them. Germline V CDR1 and CDR2: MGHDK, SYGVNS. This CDR3 has 14 residues. The CDR3 loop is CASSDYGQGREQYF. The CDR3 nucleotides are TGTGCCAGCAGTGATTATGGGCAGGGGCGCGAGCAGTACTTC.

This clonotype was seen many times. The chain links TRBV3-1 to TRBJ2-1; D uncertain. Trimming removed 1 base at V and 5 bases at J, with 6 bases between. CDR1 is LGHDT, CDR2 YNNKEL, per germline (reference sequence). The CDR3 has 13 residues. DNA of the CDR3: TGTGCCAGCAGCCAAGCGTTAAACAATGAGCAGTTCTTC. This gives the protein CASSQALNNEQFF.

In its sample, this clonotype was seen a few times. The V and J genes are TRBV5-1 and TRBJ2-1; D remains ambiguous. Germline CDR1 is SGHRS and CDR2 is YFSETQ. V lost 0 bases and J lost 6, with 7 bases in between. This CDR3 is built from 13 residues. This chain's CDR3 is CASSLVLVNEQFF. The CDR3, as DNA: TGCGCCAGCAGCTTGGTCCTGGTCAATGAGCAGTTCTTC.

This sequence joins TRBV27 and TRBJ2-3; the D gene is possibly TRBD2 (6 bases). There are 16 residues in the CDR3. Germline-derived CDR1 and CDR2 are MNHEY and SMNVEV (reference sequence). The V end was cut by 1 base, the J end by 4 bases, with 15 bases between. The CDR3 DNA sequence: TGTGCCAGCAGTTTATATACCCCCGGGAGATCAGATACGCAGTATTTT. This encodes CASSLYTPGRSDTQYF.

This clonotype was seen many times. The chain has TRBV5-5 and TRBJ2-3; D not resolved. The CDR3 spans 12 residues. Germline loops: CDR1 SGHKS, CDR2 YYEKEE (reference sequence). Trimming pared 0 bases from V and 5 bases from J, leaving 4 bases between. The CDR3 loop reads CASSLDGDTQYF. For the CDR3, the DNA is TGTGCCAGCAGCTTGGATGGAGATACGCAGTATTTT.

The CDR3 region is CASSEAGGSLWGQYF. The CDR3 DNA is TGTGCCAGCAGTGAAGCTGGGGGCAGCCTATGGGGGCAGTACTTC. The genes are TRBV6-4 and TRBJ2-7; the D gene is possibly TRBD1 (6 bases). Germline V gene lookup returns CDR1 MRHNA and CDR2 SNTAGT. The CDR3 totals 15 residues. V was trimmed by 3 bases and J by 9 bases, leaving 21 bases between them.

The genes are TRBV5-1 and TRBJ2-1; D gene uncertain. Germline V gene sequence: CDR1 SGHRS, CDR2 YFSETQ. V dropped 0 bases and J dropped 6 bases, with 10 bases sitting between them. The CDR3 covers 14 residues. In nucleotides, the CDR3 is TGCGCCAGCAGCTTGGAGGGCAGGATCAATGAGCAGTTCTTC. As protein: CASSLEGRINEQFF.

This clonotype was seen repeatedly, ten times or more. This chain joins TRBV6-1 and TRBJ2-2; 10 positions agree with TRBD1. This CDR3 is built from 17 residues. Germline CDR1 is MNHNS and CDR2 is SASEGT. The trim removed 6 bases at V and 0 bases at J, leaving 7 bases unmatched. Written as DNA, the CDR3 is TGTGCCAGCAGAGGAGGACAGGGGGACACGAACACCGGGGAGCTGTTTTTT. Its protein is CASRGGQGDTNTGELFF.

This clonotype was seen a handful of times. The chain recombines TRBV20-1 with TRBJ2-7; D is tentatively TRBD1 or TRBD2 (5 bases each). Trimming removed 3 bases from V and 3 bases from J, with 12 bases in between. This CDR3 is built from 13 residues. The germline V gene encodes CDR1 DFQATT and CDR2 SNEGSKA (reference sequence). The CDR3 here is CSARVGDNYEQYF. The CDR3 DNA follows: TGCAGTGCTAGGGTGGGGGATAACTACGAGCAGTACTTC.